This entry is about one T cell receptor (beta chain). Its antigen is unidentified. CDR1 is MGHRA and CDR2 is YSYEKL in the germline V gene. V lost 1 base, J lost 4 bases, and 17 bases lay in between. The CDR3 totals 16 residues. This sample is part of a study of T cell responses to AZD1222 COVID-19 vaccine. On the study more broadly: Second-dose groups at about 4 or about 12 weeks were pooled.

Study-level points and caveats: Unmutated variant regions are reportedly the target of nearly half of TCRs that are spike-specific.

The data were produced by immunoSEQ multiplex PCR, yet TCRdb's version contains in-frame clones alone and is incomplete. The sample comprises about 120,000 clones, roughly 88% of which are singletons, and about 9.8% rests with the top ten. The sequence was obtained from an adult in good health. The chain carries TRBV4-1 and TRBJ2-7; TRBD1 is a possible D gene (6 bases). The sample consisted of peripheral blood, taken on day 0 of AZD1222 vaccination. Written as DNA, the CDR3 is TGCGCCAGCAGCCAAGGGACCGGGACAACTCTTTACGAGCAGTACTTC. This encodes CASSQGTGTTLYEQYF.